A selection of T cell receptor beta chains follows, all from one sample in a study of cytomegalovirus exposure and HLA in healthy donors. Clones were sequenced by immunoSEQ multiplex PCR, and TCRdb holds only the in-frame ones, with some missing. The table shows under 150,000 clones, with about 83% occurring only once. The specimen sequenced was PBMCs. These receptors came from a man under 40 in good health and CMV-seronegative. Each CDR3 is given with its conserved first and last residue. Fields, in order: J gene, clone size, D gene, V gene, CDR3 DNA, CDR3 protein. A D gene is named only where the DNA matches it firmly. Size is stated for part of the rows, as once, few or many counts, or as a class when the clone is expanded.

TRBJ1-2 | . | . | TRBV9 | TGTGCCAGCAGCCCCACTCAGGCACATTATGGCTACACCTTC | CASSPTQAHYGYTF
TRBJ2-7 | . | TRBD1 | TRBV18 | TGTGCCAGCTCCTTAGGACAGGGCTACGAGCAGTACTTC | CASSLGQGYEQYF
TRBJ2-7 | . | . | TRBV5-1 | TGCGCCAGCAGCTCCAGGACAGCCCTCTCATCCTACGAGCAGTACTTC | CASSSRTALSSYEQYF
TRBJ2-1 | once | . | TRBV28 | TGTGCCAGCAGTTTAGGTAGCGCCTCCTACAATGAGCAGTTCTTC | CASSLGSASYNEQFF
TRBJ1-1 | . | . | TRBV30 | TGTGCCTGGAACTATAAGGCAAGGAACACTGAAGCTTTCTTT | CAWNYKARNTEAFF
TRBJ2-3 | . | TRBD2 | TRBV28 | TGTGCCAGCACCTTACTAGCGGGGGGCGATACGCAGTATTTT | CASTLLAGGDTQYF
TRBJ1-6 | . | . | TRBV6-5 | TGTGCCAGCAGTTACGGGCGTGAGCATTCACCCCTCCACTTT | CASSYGREHSPLHF
TRBJ1-2 | once | . | TRBV28 | TGTGCCAGCACCCTAGGGGGGGGACGAGGCTACACCTTC | CASTLGGGRGYTF
TRBJ2-3 | . | . | TRBV5-1 | TGCGCCAGCAGCTTGGTGTCGGGGGGCGAGGGCACAGATACGCAGTATTTT | CASSLVSGGEGTDTQYF
TRBJ1-4 | . | . | TRBV30 | TGTGCCTGTGAGGCGAATGAAAAACTGTTTTTT | CACEANEKLFF
TRBJ2-7 | . | TRBD2 | TRBV19 | TGTGCCAGTAGTCTTCGCGGGGGGGAAGTCTACGAGCAGTACTTC | CASSLRGGEVYEQYF
TRBJ1-1 | . | . | TRBV19 | TGTGCCAGTATTCGGGCAGGGCGAGCTTTCTTT | CASIRAGRAFF
TRBJ1-4 | . | TRBD1 | TRBV5-8 | TGTGCCAGCAGCTTGGGGACAGGGGGAATTCGTGAAAAACTGTTTTTT | CASSLGTGGIREKLFF
TRBJ2-7 | . | TRBD2 | TRBV5-6 | TGTGCCAGCAGCGGCCTAGCGGGGGCTTCCTACGAGCAGTACTTC | CASSGLAGASYEQYF
TRBJ2-1 | . | TRBD2 | TRBV5-1 | TGCGCCAGCAGCCCACCCGCTAGCGGGAGAACGGATGAGCAGTTCTTC | CASSPPASGRTDEQFF
TRBJ1-1 | . | TRBD1 | TRBV6-5 | TGTGCCAGCAGCCACCGGGACAGGGGCTACGCTTTCTTT | CASSHRDRGYAFF
TRBJ1-4 | . | . | TRBV27 | TGTGCCAGCAGTTTAAGATCCGGGATGGACGAAAAACTGTTTTTT | CASSLRSGMDEKLFF
TRBJ1-1 | . | TRBD1 | TRBV30 | TGTGCCCTCCGAGGAGGACAGGATGAAGCTTTCTTT | CALRGGQDEAFF
TRBJ2-1 | . | TRBD2 | TRBV2 | TGTGCCAGCGCCCGGGGGGACAATGAGCAGTTCTTC | CASARGDNEQFF
TRBJ1-5 | few | . | TRBV28 | TGTGCCAGCAGTTCGGACAGACGTGAGGGACAGCCCCAGCATTTT | CASSSDRREGQPQHF
TRBJ2-1 | . | TRBD2 | TRBV27 | TGTGCCAGCAGTGCGCTGGGACTAGCGGTTAACCTCCGCTCCTACAATGAGCAGTTCTTC | CASSALGLAVNLRSYNEQFF
TRBJ2-3 | . | TRBD1 | TRBV5-4 | TGTGCCAGCAGCCCTAGACAGGGGAGAGCTAGCACAGATACGCAGTATTTT | CASSPRQGRASTDTQYF
TRBJ1-1 | . | TRBD1 | TRBV12-5 | TGTGCTAGTGGTTTAAAGGGGGCTGCCACTGAAGCTTTCTTT | CASGLKGAATEAFF
TRBJ2-1 | . | TRBD2 | TRBV15 | TGTGCCACCAGCAGAGATCTAGCTAGCGGGGGACTTCCCACCTACAATGAGCAGTTCTTC | CATSRDLASGGLPTYNEQFF
TRBJ2-5 | . | TRBD2 | TRBV5-4 | TGTGCCAGCAGCTTGGGGACTAGCGGGAGGTCCCAAGAGACCCAGTACTTC | CASSLGTSGRSQETQYF
TRBJ1-5 | . | . | TRBV30 | TGTGCCTGGAGTGGGGGGTTGGGAGGGAATCAGCCCCAGCATTTT | CAWSGGLGGNQPQHF
TRBJ1-2 | . | . | TRBV29-1 | TGCAGCGTTCCTGGGCAGGGGAACTATGGCTACACCTTC | CSVPGQGNYGYTF
TRBJ1-2 | . | TRBD1 | TRBV7-2 | TGTGCCAGCAGCTTAGAGGCAGGGGGCCCGGATGGCTACACCTTC | CASSLEAGGPDGYTF
TRBJ2-3 | once | TRBD2 | TRBV11-2 | TGTGCCAGCAGCTTATTCCTAGCGGGAGGAACAGATACGCAGTATTTT | CASSLFLAGGTDTQYF
TRBJ2-7 | few | TRBD1 | TRBV7-3 | TGTGCCAGCAGCTTGTACAGGGGCCACGAGCAGTACTTC | CASSLYRGHEQYF
TRBJ1-4 | . | . | TRBV11-2 | TGTGCCAGCAGCGTATCGGGTGAAAAACTGTTTTTT | CASSVSGEKLFF
TRBJ1-1 | . | . | TRBV10-3 | TGTGCCATCAGTGAGCGAAGGACAGCTGAAGCTTTCTTT | CAISERRTAEAFF
TRBJ2-2 | . | TRBD1 | TRBV11-3 | TGTGCCAGCAGCCCCGGGACAGTAAACACCGGGGAGCTGTTTTTT | CASSPGTVNTGELFF
TRBJ2-7 | few | . | TRBV5-3 | TGTGCCAGAAGCTTGCAACAATACGAGCAGTACTTC | CARSLQQYEQYF
TRBJ1-1 | . | TRBD1 | TRBV29-1 | TGCAGCGTTGCCGGACAGGGGGCGGGCTCGACTGAAGCTTTCTTT | CSVAGQGAGSTEAFF
TRBJ2-4 | . | TRBD1 | TRBV29-1 | TGCAGCGTTGTGGGACAGGGAGGAAACATTCAGTACTTC | CSVVGQGGNIQYF
TRBJ2-3 | . | . | TRBV4-3 | TGCGCCAGCAGCCATGGGGGTAGCGGAGCGTATGATACGCAGTATTTT | CASSHGGSGAYDTQYF
TRBJ1-1 | . | . | TRBV28 | TGTGCCAGCAGGCCCCAGGACATGAACACTGAAGCTTTCTTT | CASRPQDMNTEAFF
TRBJ1-1 | . | TRBD1 | TRBV2 | TGTGCCAGCAGCGGGACAGGGGGTTCTCCCGACACTGAAGCTTTCTTT | CASSGTGGSPDTEAFF
TRBJ1-5 | . | . | TRBV7-8 | TGTGCCAGCGGTTCAGATTATAGCAATCAGCCCCAGCATTTT | CASGSDYSNQPQHF
TRBJ2-7 | . | TRBD1 | TRBV28 | TGTGCCAGCAGTTTCCTCCCGGGACAGGGATACTACGAGCAGTACTTC | CASSFLPGQGYYEQYF
TRBJ1-1 | . | . | TRBV2 | TGTGCCAGCACACTTGGCAGGGCGGCCACTGAAGCTTTCTTT | CASTLGRAATEAFF
TRBJ1-2 | . | TRBD1 | TRBV18 | TGTGCCAGCTCACCCCCCGGGACAGGGGTCTATGGCTACACCTTC | CASSPPGTGVYGYTF
TRBJ1-1 | . | TRBD1 | TRBV7-2 | TGTGCCAGCAGCGCAAGACAGGGGCCCCACACTGAAGCTTTCTTT | CASSARQGPHTEAFF
TRBJ2-7 | . | . | TRBV5-1 | TGCGCCAGCAGCACCGGGGTAGGCAGCACCTACGAGCAGTACTTC | CASSTGVGSTYEQYF
TRBJ2-7 | . | TRBD2 | TRBV6-1 | TGTGCCAGCAGTGCGGCGGGAGGGGCCTACGAGCAGTACTTC | CASSAAGGAYEQYF
TRBJ2-3 | . | . | TRBV11-3 | TGTGCCAGCAGCTCCTATCCTGGGGCTAGCACAGATACGCAGTATTTT | CASSSYPGASTDTQYF
TRBJ2-2 | . | . | TRBV9 | TGTGCCAGCAGCGTACAGGTTACCGGGGAGCTGTTTTTT | CASSVQVTGELFF
TRBJ1-6 | once | . | TRBV6-5 | TGTGCCAGCAGTTACCCCAATAATTCACCCCTCCACTTT | CASSYPNNSPLHF
TRBJ2-7 | . | . | TRBV5-1 | TGCGCCAGCAGCCGAGGACAGACAACCTACGAGCAGTACTTC | CASSRGQTTYEQYF
TRBJ1-1 | . | . | TRBV20-1 | TGCAGTGCTAGAGATCAGCGAGCTTTCTTT | CSARDQRAFF
TRBJ1-1 | . | TRBD1 | TRBV6-5 | TGTGCCAGCAGGGCAGGGCGGGACAGGGAAACTGAAGCTTTCTTT | CASRAGRDRETEAFF
TRBJ2-1 | . | TRBD2 | TRBV19 | TGTGCCAGTATTAAACGATTAGGAGTAGCGGGAGGGGTGGCAAATGAGCAGTTCTTC | CASIKRLGVAGGVANEQFF
TRBJ2-1 | . | TRBD2 | TRBV19 | TGTGCCAGTAGTAAAACGGGACTAGCGGGAGGGCCCCACTACAATGAGCAGTTCTTC | CASSKTGLAGGPHYNEQFF
TRBJ1-2 | . | TRBD1 | TRBV5-5 | TGTGCCAGCAGTTATGGACAGGGGGCGTTTAACTATGGCTACACCTTC | CASSYGQGAFNYGYTF
TRBJ1-5 | . | . | TRBV19 | TGTGCCAGTAGTTGGGACAACGTATGGAATTTT | CASSWDNVWNF
TRBJ1-4 | . | TRBD1 | TRBV2 | TGTGCCAGCGTACCGGGACAGGGTAGTGAAAAACTGTTTTTT | CASVPGQGSEKLFF
TRBJ2-7 | . | . | TRBV7-9 | TGTGCCAGCAGCTTGTTAACAGCCGAGCAGTACTTC | CASSLLTAEQYF
TRBJ2-5 | once | TRBD1 | TRBV7-2 | TGTGCCAGCAGCTCACCATTTACGGGACAGGGCTTTGAGACCCAGTACTTC | CASSSPFTGQGFETQYF